The 10 T cell receptor beta chains below come from one sample, sequenced in a study of breast tumors, draining lymph nodes, adjacent tissues (dated by TCRdb to 2015 to 2016). The lymph node samples were taken from the axillary draining lymph nodes of breast cancer patients. Library prep was done by multiplex PCR. Sequencing used an Illumina HiSeq 2000. TCRdb reprocessing: public reads trimmed at Q25 with fastp, clones called with MiXCR, in-frame beta chains kept. For every CDR3 protein sequence, its rows merge into one entry that carries the most common genes and DNA. A total of some 100,000 distinct CDR3 sequences appear in this sample, over 20% of them only once. The top ten hold under 1.5% of the sample. The sample consisted of axillary lymph node tissue. Receptors were obtained from a female donor with breast cancer. Some clones in this sample may be carry-over from other donors' samples.

For this clonotype: The junction shows a germline mismatch at one end, possibly a read error. V gene TRBV7-9 combines with J gene TRBJ2-7; no firm D call. CDR1 is SEHNR and CDR2 is FQNEAQ in the germline V gene (reference sequence). This CDR3 region has 15 residues. CDR3 amino acids: CAGSPGPNIPYEQYF. The CDR3 coding sequence is TGTGCCGGCAGCCCTGGACCAAATATCCCCTACGAGCAGTACTTC.

The table lists this clonotype with many counts. The chain is built from TRBV11-2 and TRBJ2-5, with D uncertain. The ends were cut back, 5 bases at V and 2 bases at J, with 15 bases in the middle. Germline CDR1 is SGHAT and CDR2 is FQNNGV. This CDR3 has 15 amino acids. The CDR3 spells CASSRRIQDQETQYF. CDR3 nucleotide sequence: TGTGCCAGCAGCCGACGGATCCAGGATCAAGAGACCCAGTACTTC.

As to this clonotype: Possible read error: a much larger clone is one base away. J is TRBJ2-2 and V is TRBV5-1; possible D gene TRBD1, 5 bases. CDR1 and CDR2 from the germline V gene are SGHRS and YFSETQ. The CDR3 consists of 15 residues. The CDR3, as DNA: TGCGCCGGCAGCTTGGGTCAGGGATTACCCGGGGAGCTGTTTTTT. Its protein product is CAGSLGQGLPGELFF.

This clonotype has a count of ten or more. The V gene is TRBV6-5, the J gene TRBJ1-5; 9 positions match TRBD1. The germline V gene encodes CDR1 MNHEY and CDR2 SVGAGI. The CDR3 consists of 15 residues. V lost 5 bases, J lost 6 bases, and 8 bases stayed unmatched. CDR3: CASSPYRGRGQPQHF. CDR3 coding DNA: TGTGCCAGCAGTCCATACAGGGGGCGCGGTCAGCCCCAGCATTTT.

This clonotype was observed at least ten times. The chain combines TRBV12-3 or TRBV12-4 with TRBJ2-5; possible D gene TRBD2, 6 bases. V was pared by 5 bases and J by 2 bases, with 12 bases between. The CDR3 sequence is 14 residues long. For the CDR3, the DNA is TGTGCCAGCAGTCCAGGAGGGTTGCAAGAGACCCAGTACTTC. Translation gives CASSPGGLQETQYF.

This clonotype occurred many times. The rearrangement uses TRBV30 and TRBJ1-2; D remains unclear. CDR1 and CDR2 (germline): GTSNPN, SVGIG (reference sequence). Trimming took 0 bases from V and 1 from J, leaving 12 bases between them. This CDR3 spans 15 amino acids. The CDR3 DNA sequence: TGTGCCTGGAGTGTCCTCAACTCGGGTAACTATGGCTACACCTTC. It specifies CAWSVLNSGNYGYTF.

Concerning this clonotype: A much larger clone differs by one base, so this may be a read error. This chain connects TRBV27 to TRBJ1-6, with D possibly matching TRBD1 (6 bases). Per germline, CDR1 MNHEY and CDR2 SMNVEV (reference sequence). The CDR3 is 15 residues long. Trimming cost V 6 bases and J 7 bases, with 16 bases left between them. In DNA, the CDR3 is TGTGCCAGCAGCCCTCTCGGGACAAGGAATTCACCCCTCCACTTT. Its protein product is CASSPLGTRNSPLHF.

There are many counts of this clonotype. This rearrangement joins TRBV6-2 or TRBV6-3 to TRBJ1-2; TRBD1 aligns across 7 bases. The CDR3 runs to 14 residues. V trimming: 2 bases; J trimming: 4 bases; junction bases outside the gene matches: 4. CDR1 is MNHEY and CDR2 is SVGEGT in the germline V gene. The CDR3 coding sequence is TGTGCCAGCAGTTACGAGGGGGCAGGCTATGGCTACACCTTC. This encodes CASSYEGAGYGYTF.

This clonotype was counted ten times or more. V gene TRBV7-8 combines with J gene TRBJ2-2; D tentatively fits TRBD1 or TRBD2 (6 bases each). CDR1 and CDR2 (germline): SGHVS, FQNEAQ. Trimming took 4 bases from V and 4 from J, leaving 13 bases between them. CDR3 length: 15 residues. Here the CDR3 DNA reads TGTGCCAGCAGCTGGGGAGGAGGGGGCACCGGGGAGCTGTTTTTT. This gives the protein CASSWGGGGTGELFF.

The chain carries TRBV19 and TRBJ1-5, with a tentative D call TRBD1 (5 bases). CDR1 is LNHDA and CDR2 is SQIVND in the germline V gene (reference sequence). V lost 2 bases to trimming and J lost 2 bases, with 10 bases between them. The CDR3 covers 15 residues. CDR3 loop: CASSIRGAGNQPQHF. For the CDR3, the DNA is TGTGCCAGTAGTATAAGAGGGGCCGGCAATCAGCCCCAGCATTTT.